Below, 32 T cell receptor beta chains from the same sample are listed, as sequenced in a study of T cell responses to AZD1222 COVID-19 vaccine. This table comes from immunoSEQ multiplex PCR, and its TCRdb copy is limited to in-frame clones, with some not included. In the table there are about 88,000 clones, around nine tenths of which are singletons. The sequences come from peripheral blood, collected on day 0 of AZD1222 vaccination. These receptors were obtained from an adult in good health.

The chain links TRBV9 to TRBJ1-6; D uncertain. Trimming removed 1 base at V and 7 bases at J, with 6 bases between. The CDR3 length is 13 residues. Germline V gives CDR1 SGDLS, CDR2 YYNGEE. CDR3 sequence reads: CASSVSRNSPLHF. Written as DNA, the CDR3 is TGTGCCAGCAGCGTATCACGGAATTCACCCCTCCACTTT.

This clone was observed a few times. The chain couples TRBV24-1 to TRBJ2-7, with 10 bases fitting TRBD1. V was pared by 0 bases and J by 7 bases, with 11 bases of the junction left unmatched. This CDR3 is 17 amino acids long. Germline V gene data show CDR1 as KGHDR and CDR2 as SFDVKD. For the CDR3, the DNA is TGTGCCACCAGTGATTTGAATATAGGGACAGGGGTCTGGGAGCAGTACTTC. Amino acid sequence: CATSDLNIGTGVWEQYF.

This chain connects TRBV5-4 to TRBJ1-2; perhaps TRBD1 as D (5 bases). V shed 4 bases and J shed 7 bases, with 17 bases lying between them. The CDR3 runs to 14 residues. The V gene's germline CDR1 is SGHNT and CDR2 YYREEE (reference sequence). The CDR3 is CASSSGSGLPGYTF. The DNA for the CDR3 is TGTGCCAGCAGCAGCGGCTCGGGACTTCCTGGCTACACCTTC. The variable domain in full, completed from reference TRBV5-4 and TRBJ1-2, reads ETGVTQSPTHLIKTRGQQVTLRCSSQSGHNTVSWYQQALGQGPQFIFQYYREEENGRGNFPPRFSGLQFPNYSSELNVNALELDDSALYLCASSSGSGLPGYTFGSGTRLTVV.

The J gene is TRBJ2-3, the V gene TRBV5-1; 10 bases map to TRBD2. Germline-derived CDR1 and CDR2 are SGHRS and YFSETQ. This CDR3 has 15 residues. V was pared by 4 bases and J by 6 bases, with 8 bases of the junction left unmatched. The CDR3 nucleotides read TGCGCCAGCAGCCAACTAGCGGGGCCCGGGGATACGCAGTATTTT. Protein: CASSQLAGPGDTQYF.

The gene calls are TRBV19 and TRBJ2-1; 7 bases match TRBD2. CDR3 length: 15 amino acids. Germline trimming cut 6 bases from V and 4 bases from J; bases unmatched to any gene: 9. The germline CDR1 and CDR2 sequences are LNHDA and SQIVND (reference sequence). The CDR3 reads CASSRTSVNYNEQFF. CDR3 sequence (DNA): TGTGCCAGTAGCCGAACTAGCGTAAATTACAATGAGCAGTTCTTC.

The chain recombines TRBV24-1 with TRBJ1-4; 9 bases agree with TRBD1. With V trimmed by 2 bases and J by 1 base, 16 bases remained unmatched. The germline gives CDR1 KGHDR, CDR2 SFDVKD. This CDR3 has 21 amino acids. The CDR3 here is CATSDSGIRDRERLTNEKLFF. The CDR3 bases are TGTGCCACCAGTGATTCGGGTATCCGGGACAGGGAGAGACTAACTAATGAAAAACTGTTTTTT.

The chain is built from TRBV27 and TRBJ1-2; D is uncertain. This CDR3 region has 17 residues. Germline V gives CDR1 MNHEY, CDR2 SMNVEV (reference sequence). V lost 6 bases to trimming and J lost 0 bases, with 20 bases between them. The CDR3 DNA is TGTGCCAGCAGCTCTCACCGGGAGATCGCAGCTAACTATGGCTACACCTTC. Translating it yields CASSSHREIAANYGYTF.

Turning to this clone: At one boundary the junction diverges from the germline segment, which might be a read error. This chain joins TRBV5-1 and TRBJ2-1; 8 bases line up with TRBD2. The CDR3 consists of 14 residues. The germline V gene has CDR1 SGHRS and CDR2 YFSETQ. CDR3 in amino acids: CASRAGDRYNEQFF. CDR3 bases: TGCGCGAGCAGAGCGGGGGACCGATACAATGAGCAGTTCTTC.

The chain links TRBV5-1 to TRBJ1-2; TRBD1 might be the D (5 bases). The CDR3 covers 15 residues. The V gene's germline CDR1 is SGHRS and CDR2 YFSETQ. Between the trimmed V and J ends, which lost 4 bases and 3 bases, there was a span of 16 bases. The CDR3 DNA sequence: TGCGCCAGCAGCCCTGGGACGCGTGGTGACTATGGCTACACCTTC. It encodes CASSPGTRGDYGYTF.

The chain couples TRBV30 to TRBJ1-5; D not resolved. CDR3 length: 12 residues. Germline V gene sequence: CDR1 GTSNPN, CDR2 SVGIG (reference sequence). Trimming took off 1 base at V and 4 bases at J, with 5 bases between the two ends. CDR3 DNA sequence: TGTGCCTGGAGTGCCGCAAATCAGCCCCAGCATTTT. This sequence encodes CAWSAANQPQHF.

The rearrangement uses TRBV5-1 and TRBJ1-6; the D is unclear. Germline V lookup: CDR1 SGHRS, CDR2 YFSETQ. The V and J ends lost 0 bases and 10 bases respectively, with 11 bases between them. The CDR3 contains 14 residues. CDR3 region: CASSLGTFRSPLHF. In DNA, the CDR3 is TGCGCCAGCAGCTTGGGAACTTTCCGCTCACCCCTCCACTTT.

V gene TRBV4-3 combines with J gene TRBJ2-7, with D perhaps matching TRBD1 (5 bases). CDR1 and CDR2 from the germline V gene are LGHNA and YSLEER. This CDR3 comprises 15 residues. Between the trimmed V and J ends, which lost 1 base and 4 bases, there was a span of 14 bases. The CDR3 sequence is CASSQGLTGSYEQYF. CDR3 DNA: TGCGCCAGCAGCCAAGGGCTAACAGGTTCTTACGAGCAGTACTTC.

The rearrangement uses TRBV7-8 and TRBJ2-6; 7 nucleotides align to TRBD1. This CDR3 is built from 18 residues. Germline-derived CDR1 and CDR2 are SGHVS and FQNEAQ. Unmatched junction bases numbered 10, after V lost 5 bases and J lost 0 bases. This CDR3 is CASSPMGRGNSGANVLTF. The CDR3, as DNA: TGTGCCAGCAGCCCAATGGGCAGGGGGAACTCTGGGGCCAACGTCCTGACTTTC. The full variable domain, its missing parts supplied by reference TRBV7-8 and TRBJ2-6, is GAGVSQSPRYKVAKRGQDVALRCDPISGHVSLFWYQQALGQGPEFLTYFQNEAQLDKSGLPSDRFFAERPEGSVSTLKIQRTQQEDSAVYLCASSPMGRGNSGANVLTFGAGSRLTVL.

The V call is TRBV5-1, the J call TRBJ2-3; TRBD2 might be the D (5 bases). Germline V lookup: CDR1 SGHRS, CDR2 YFSETQ. Deletions cut 0 bases from V and 6 bases from J, with 11 bases between. CDR3 length equals 14 residues. The CDR3 reads CASSLDIAFDTQYF. CDR3 nucleotides: TGCGCCAGCAGCTTGGACATAGCGTTCGATACGCAGTATTTT.

The chain uses TRBV6-5 and TRBJ1-2, with TRBD1 matching 7 bases. Trimming took 6 bases from V and 1 from J; bases not matched to a gene: 8. The CDR3 is made up of 15 amino acids. CDR1 and CDR2 from the germline V gene are MNHEY and SVGAGI. CDR3 DNA sequence: TGTGCCAGCAGCAACAAGGGGGCGTATAACTATGGCTACACCTTC. This gives the protein CASSNKGAYNYGYTF.

This clone occurred once. The identical CDR3 is also encoded by other nucleotide sequences in the sample. The chain carries TRBV2 and TRBJ2-1; no reliable D call. In germline, CDR1 is SNHLY, CDR2 FYNNEI. This CDR3 contains 11 residues. Trimming removed 6 bases from V and 4 bases from J, with 4 bases in between. This CDR3 is CASSEYNEQFF. The CDR3 nucleotides read TGTGCCAGCAGCGAGTACAATGAGCAGTTCTTC.

The chain joins TRBV6-6 to TRBJ2-1, with 7 positions matching TRBD2. V lost 5 bases, J lost 5 bases, and 9 bases stayed unmatched. In germline, CDR1 is MNHNY, CDR2 SVGAGI (reference sequence). The CDR3 runs 15 residues. The CDR3 here is CASSPPWTRDNEQFF. The CDR3 DNA reads as TGTGCCAGCAGTCCGCCTTGGACTAGAGACAATGAGCAGTTCTTC.

This rearrangement joins TRBV19 to TRBJ1-2; D gene unclear. V shed 3 bases and J shed 4 bases, with 9 bases lying between them. The CDR3 runs to 13 residues. From germline, CDR1 is LNHDA and CDR2 SQIVND (reference sequence). CDR3 in DNA: TGTGCCAGTAGTATCAGAGGGTTCTATGGCTACACCTTC. Translated: CASSIRGFYGYTF.

The rearrangement links TRBV5-1 to TRBJ1-4; 7 nucleotides agree with TRBD1. From germline, CDR1 is SGHRS and CDR2 YFSETQ. Trimming took 0 bases from V and 7 from J; bases not matched to a gene: 6. The CDR3 covers 15 residues. For the CDR3, the DNA is TGCGCCAGCAGCTTGGAAGGGGGCCGGAGTGAAAAACTGTTTTTT. This encodes CASSLEGGRSEKLFF.

The sample holds one count of this clone. The chain employs TRBV19 and TRBJ1-5; D remains unclear. V lost 6 bases to trimming and J lost 5 bases, with 17 bases between them. Per germline, CDR1 LNHDA and CDR2 SQIVND (reference sequence). CDR3 length: 15 residues. The CDR3 sequence: CASSSGKPWDQPQHF. The CDR3, as DNA: TGTGCCAGTAGCTCGGGTAAACCGTGGGATCAGCCCCAGCATTTT.

This clone was observed once. The J gene is TRBJ2-2, the V gene TRBV28; 11 nucleotides agree with TRBD2. The CDR3 consists of 18 residues. Germline CDR1 MDHEN, CDR2 SYDVKM. With 2 bases clipped from V and 7 bases from J, the junction kept 12 bases outside the gene matches. This chain's CDR3 is CASSLRRDSGGASGELFF. Written as DNA, the CDR3 is TGTGCCAGCAGTTTAAGACGGGATAGCGGGGGGGCAAGCGGGGAGCTGTTTTTT.

This chain uses TRBV4-3 with TRBJ2-3, with D tentatively TRBD1 (5 bases). Germline V lookup: CDR1 LGHNA, CDR2 YSLEER. Trimming shortened V by 1 base and J by 4 bases, and 9 bases separated the two germline ends. This CDR3 comprises 14 residues. DNA of the CDR3: TGCGCCAGCAGCCAAGGGGGCTGGGCAGATACGCAGTATTTT. Its protein product is CASSQGGWADTQYF.

The V gene is TRBV10-3, the J gene TRBJ2-2, with TRBD2 as a possible D gene (5 bases). The length of the CDR3 is 13 residues. V dropped 6 bases and J dropped 7 bases, with 12 bases sitting between them. CDR1 is ENHRY and CDR2 is SYGVKD in the germline V gene. CDR3 sequence: CAIRDLGIGELFF. The CDR3 coding sequence is TGTGCCATCAGGGACTTGGGAATCGGGGAGCTGTTTTTT.

With regard to this clone: Other DNA variants within this sample encode the same CDR3. This chain uses TRBV29-1 with TRBJ1-2; 7 positions agree with TRBD1. The CDR3 consists of 13 residues. The V segment lost 2 bases and the J segment 0 bases; nucleotides outside the gene matches: 0. Germline lookup yields CDR1 SQVTM and CDR2 ANQGSEA. The CDR3 bases are TGCAGCGTTGAAACAGGGGCTAACTATGGCTACACCTTC. Translated: CSVETGANYGYTF. The full variable domain, rest sourced from reference TRBV29-1 and TRBJ1-2, is SAVISQKPSRDICQRGTSLTIQCQVDSQVTMMFWYRQQPGQSLTLIATANQGSEATYESGFVIDKFPISRPNLTFSTLTVSNMSPEDSSIYLCSVETGANYGYTFGSGTRLTVV.

This clone came up a few times. DNA of the CDR3: TGTGCCAGCAGCTCCGGGACTAGCACAGATACGCAGTATTTT. Its translation is CASSSGTSTDTQYF. V usage is TRBV6-2 or TRBV6-3 and J usage is TRBJ2-3, with a weak D call TRBD2 (6 bases). The CDR3 sequence is 14 residues long. V lost 6 bases and J lost 0, with 10 bases in between. Germline CDR1 MNHEY, CDR2 SVGEGT.

This clone was seen a handful of times. The chain uses TRBV11-2 and TRBJ1-4; perhaps TRBD1 as D (5 bases). Germline V gives CDR1 SGHAT, CDR2 FQNNGV. This CDR3 is built from 13 residues. V was clipped by 8 bases and J by 2 bases, with 9 bases between them. CDR3 bases: TGTGCCAGCCAGGGAACCACTAATGAAAAACTGTTTTTT. Protein sequence: CASQGTTNEKLFF.

The chain employs TRBV11-2 and TRBJ1-2; D is possibly TRBD1 (6 bases). CDR1 is SGHAT and CDR2 is FQNNGV in the germline V gene. The germline V and J ends were trimmed by 5 bases and 4 bases, with 17 bases remaining between them. The CDR3 contains 15 residues. CDR3 loop: CASSRISGVLYGYTF. CDR3 nucleotide sequence: TGTGCCAGCAGCCGTATATCAGGGGTCCTCTATGGCTACACCTTC.

V and J are TRBV2 and TRBJ2-3; 12 positions match TRBD2. The J segment lost 7 bases and the V segment lost 7 bases, leaving 12 bases of the junction unmatched. Per the germline V gene, CDR1 is SNHLY and CDR2 is FYNNEI. This CDR3 has 16 residues. CDR3 nucleotides: TGTGCCAGCACTAACCTGCTAGCGGGGGGGGTTAATACGCAGTATTTT. Residues: CASTNLLAGGVNTQYF.

The J gene is TRBJ1-4, the V gene TRBV6-5, with a possible D match to TRBD1 (5 bases). Germline CDR1 and CDR2: MNHEY and SVGAGI. Trimming cost V 9 bases and J 6 bases, with 14 bases left between them. There are 13 residues in the CDR3. CDR3 in DNA: TGTGCCAGTAAACGGGGGTGGGATGAAAAACTGTTTTTT. This gives the protein CASKRGWDEKLFF.

The chain employs TRBV29-1 and TRBJ1-2; D may be TRBD1 (5 bases). Deletions cut 4 bases from V and 6 bases from J, with 9 bases between. Germline CDR1 SQVTM, CDR2 ANQGSEA. This CDR3 spans 11 amino acids. CDR3 loop: CSVAGDHGYTF. Here the CDR3 DNA reads TGCAGCGTTGCGGGGGATCATGGCTACACCTTC.

The chain couples TRBV12-5 to TRBJ2-7; 10 nucleotides agree with TRBD1. The CDR3 is 13 residues long. Germline assignment: CDR1 LGHNT and CDR2 FRNRAP. After removal of 6 bases from V and 6 bases from J, the junction contained 5 bases not matched to a gene. This chain's CDR3 is CASGAGTGVEQYF. The CDR3 DNA reads TGTGCTAGTGGGGCCGGGACAGGGGTCGAGCAGTACTTC.

This clone was recorded only once. CDR3 DNA: TGTGCCAGCAGCCAGAGGGCAACAGATACGCAGTATTTT. Amino acids: CASSQRATDTQYF. This rearrangement joins TRBV3-1 (or the pseudogene TRBV3-2) to TRBJ2-3; weak D call: TRBD2 (5 bases). Per germline, CDR1 LGHDT and CDR2 YNNKEL (reference sequence). The germline V and J ends were trimmed by 3 bases and 3 bases, with 7 bases remaining between them. This CDR3 spans 13 amino acids.